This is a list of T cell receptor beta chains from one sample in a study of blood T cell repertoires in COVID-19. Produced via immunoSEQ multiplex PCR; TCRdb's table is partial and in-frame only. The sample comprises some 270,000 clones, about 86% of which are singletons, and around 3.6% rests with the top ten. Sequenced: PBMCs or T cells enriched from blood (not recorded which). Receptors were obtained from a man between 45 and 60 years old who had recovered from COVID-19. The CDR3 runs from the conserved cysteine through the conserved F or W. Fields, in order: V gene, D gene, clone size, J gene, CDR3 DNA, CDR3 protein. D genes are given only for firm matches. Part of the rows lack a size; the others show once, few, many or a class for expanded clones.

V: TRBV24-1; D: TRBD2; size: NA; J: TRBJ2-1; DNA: TGTGCCACCAGTGAAGCTAGCGGGAGGATTGCTGAGCAGTTCTTC; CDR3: CATSEASGRIAEQFF
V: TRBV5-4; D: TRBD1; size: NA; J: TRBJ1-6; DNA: TGTGCCAGCAGCCCAGACAGGGTTAAGGATAATTCACCCCTCCACTTT; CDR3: CASSPDRVKDNSPLHF
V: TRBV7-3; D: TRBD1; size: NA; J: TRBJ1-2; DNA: TGTGCCAGCAGCTCGGGACAGGGCGGTGGCTACACCTTC; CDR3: CASSSGQGGGYTF
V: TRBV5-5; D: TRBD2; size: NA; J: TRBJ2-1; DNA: TGTGCCAGCAGCTACCTAGCGGGAGAGCAGTTCTTC; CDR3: CASSYLAGEQFF
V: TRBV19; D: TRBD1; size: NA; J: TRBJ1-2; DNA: TGTGCCAGTAGTATGCTCCGGGGGACAGGGAATGATGGCTACACCTTC; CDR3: CASSMLRGTGNDGYTF
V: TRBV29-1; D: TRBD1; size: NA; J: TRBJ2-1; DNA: TGCAGCGTCGACGGACTGGGACAGGGAATATATGAGCAGTTCTTC; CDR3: CSVDGLGQGIYEQFF
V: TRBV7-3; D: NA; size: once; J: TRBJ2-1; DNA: TGTGCCAGCAGCCCCGGGACCTACAATGAGCAGTTCTTC; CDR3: CASSPGTYNEQFF
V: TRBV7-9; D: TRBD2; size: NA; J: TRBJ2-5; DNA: TGTGCCAGCAGCTTAGCGACTAGCGATCAAGAGACCCAGTACTTC; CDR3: CASSLATSDQETQYF
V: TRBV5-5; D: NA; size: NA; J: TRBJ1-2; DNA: TGTGCCAGCAGCTTGGAGAACTGGTATGGCTACACCTTC; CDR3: CASSLENWYGYTF
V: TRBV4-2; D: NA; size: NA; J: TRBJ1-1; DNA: TGTGCCAGCAGCCAACCTGGGACTGAGGCTGAAGCTTTCTTT; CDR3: CASSQPGTEAEAFF
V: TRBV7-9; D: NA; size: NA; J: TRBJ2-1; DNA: TGTGCCAGCAGCCTACTAGCCGGGGCGAATGAGCAGTTCTTC; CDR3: CASSLLAGANEQFF
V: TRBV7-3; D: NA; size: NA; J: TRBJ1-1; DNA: TGTGCCAGCAGCCGGGACAATCTGAACACTGAAGCTTTCTTT; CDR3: CASSRDNLNTEAFF
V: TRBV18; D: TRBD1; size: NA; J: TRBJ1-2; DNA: TGTGCCAGCTCACCCCCTACAGGGGAATTTGGCTACACCTTC; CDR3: CASSPPTGEFGYTF
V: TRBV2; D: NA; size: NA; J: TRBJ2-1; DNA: TGTGCCAGCAGTTTTGACGGCGCGGGGCAGTTCTTC; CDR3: CASSFDGAGQFF
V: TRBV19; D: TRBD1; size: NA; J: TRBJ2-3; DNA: TGTGCCAGTAGTAGGGACAGGGTAGGTGATACGCAGTATTTT; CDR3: CASSRDRVGDTQYF
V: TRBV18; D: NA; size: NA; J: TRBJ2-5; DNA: TGTGCCAGCTCACCTAGCACTCAAGAGACCCAGTACTTC; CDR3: CASSPSTQETQYF
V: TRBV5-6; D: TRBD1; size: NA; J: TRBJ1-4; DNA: TGTGCCAGCAGCTTCCCTACAGGGGGGCGGGCTGAAAAACTGTTTTTT; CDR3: CASSFPTGGRAEKLFF
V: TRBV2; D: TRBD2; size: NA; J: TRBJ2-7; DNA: TGTGCCAGCAGTGAAACGCTAGCGGACGCCTACGAGCAGTACTTC; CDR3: CASSETLADAYEQYF
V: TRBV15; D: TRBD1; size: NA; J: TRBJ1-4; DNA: TGTGCCACCAGCAGAGGAGGGACAGGGAGGGAAAATGAAAAACTGTTTTTT; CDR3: CATSRGGTGRENEKLFF
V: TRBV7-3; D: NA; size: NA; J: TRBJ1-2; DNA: TGTGCCAGCAGCCCCAGTCCCCGAGACAGCCTGGGCTACACCTTC; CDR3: CASSPSPRDSLGYTF
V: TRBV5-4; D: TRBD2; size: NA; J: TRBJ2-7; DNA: TGTGCCAGCAGCTTGTTCGCCGGCGGGAGGCCGGTCGAGCAGTACTTC; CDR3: CASSLFAGGRPVEQYF
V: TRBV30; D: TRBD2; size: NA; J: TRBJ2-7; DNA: TGTGCCTGGAGTTCTAAGACTAGCGGATATTACGAGCAGTACTTC; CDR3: CAWSSKTSGYYEQYF
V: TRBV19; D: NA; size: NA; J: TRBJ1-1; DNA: TGTGCCAGTAGTAAAGGACTACTCTTTGGAGACACTGAAGCTTTCTTT; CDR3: CASSKGLLFGDTEAFF
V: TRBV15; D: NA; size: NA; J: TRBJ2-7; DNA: TGTGCCACCAGCGGTAGCGCCTCCTACGAGCAGTACTTC; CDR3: CATSGSASYEQYF
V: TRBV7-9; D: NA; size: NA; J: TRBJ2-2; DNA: TGTGCCAGCAGCACCAGCGGAGCCCCCACCGGGGAGCTGTTTTTT; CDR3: CASSTSGAPTGELFF
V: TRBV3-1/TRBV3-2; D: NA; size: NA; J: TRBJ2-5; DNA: TGTGCCAGCAGCACCGGAGGACAGTACCAAGAGACCCAGTACTTC; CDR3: CASSTGGQYQETQYF
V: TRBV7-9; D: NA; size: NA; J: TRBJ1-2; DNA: TGTGCCAGCAGCCCGTCAGGGTCAGTCTATGGCTACACCTTC; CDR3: CASSPSGSVYGYTF
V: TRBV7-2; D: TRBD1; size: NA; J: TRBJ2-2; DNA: TGTGCCAGCAAGACGCAGGGGGCCGGCGGGGAGCTGTTTTTT; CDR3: CASKTQGAGGELFF
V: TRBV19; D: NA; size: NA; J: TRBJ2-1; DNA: TGTGCCAGTAGTCGCAGAAGCGGGTTCTCCTACAATGAGCAGTTCTTC; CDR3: CASSRRSGFSYNEQFF
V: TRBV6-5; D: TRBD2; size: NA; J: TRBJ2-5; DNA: TGTGCCAGCAGTCTCCCGGGACTAACAGAGACCCAGTACTTC; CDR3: CASSLPGLTETQYF
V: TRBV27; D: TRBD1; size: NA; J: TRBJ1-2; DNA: TGTGCCAGCAGTTCTTTTCTTAACAGGGGGCAGGGCTATGGCTACACCTTC; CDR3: CASSSFLNRGQGYGYTF
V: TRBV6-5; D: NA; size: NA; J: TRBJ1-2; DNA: TGTGCCAGCAGTTCAACAGCAGCTAACTATGGCTACACCTTC; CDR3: CASSSTAANYGYTF
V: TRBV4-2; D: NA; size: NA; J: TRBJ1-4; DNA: TGTGCCAGCAGCCTTGGACAGTGGGGTAATGAAAAACTGTTTTTT; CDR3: CASSLGQWGNEKLFF
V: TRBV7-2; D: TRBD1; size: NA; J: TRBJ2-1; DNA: TGTGCCAGCAGCTTAGGACAGGGGGCGATAGATGAGCAGTTCTTC; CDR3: CASSLGQGAIDEQFF
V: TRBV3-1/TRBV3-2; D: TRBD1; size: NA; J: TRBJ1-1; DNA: TGTGCCAGCAGCCCCGTACAGGGGGCCACTGAAGCTTTCTTT; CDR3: CASSPVQGATEAFF
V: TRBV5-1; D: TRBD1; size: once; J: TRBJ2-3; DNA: TGCGCCAGCAGCTCGACAGGGGGTTACACAGATACGCAGTATTTT; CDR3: CASSSTGGYTDTQYF
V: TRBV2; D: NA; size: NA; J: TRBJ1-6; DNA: TGTGCCAGCACCCTTAGACAGGCTAGCTCCTATAATTCACCCCTCCACTTT; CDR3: CASTLRQASSYNSPLHF
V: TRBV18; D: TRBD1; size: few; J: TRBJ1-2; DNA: TGTGCCAGCTCATCGGGGACAGGCCAACTCTATGGCTACACCTTC; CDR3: CASSSGTGQLYGYTF
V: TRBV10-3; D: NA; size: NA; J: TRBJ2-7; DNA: TGTGCCATCAGTGAAAGAGCGGGTCCCTACGAGCAGTACTTC; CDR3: CAISERAGPYEQYF
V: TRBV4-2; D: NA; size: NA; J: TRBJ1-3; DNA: TGTGCCAGCAGCCTTTCCCACGAGGCCGGAAACACCATATATTTT; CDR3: CASSLSHEAGNTIYF
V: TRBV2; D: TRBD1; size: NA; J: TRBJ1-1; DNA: TGTGCCAGCACCCTGGGGGGACAGGGGGGCACTGAAGCTTTCTTT; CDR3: CASTLGGQGGTEAFF
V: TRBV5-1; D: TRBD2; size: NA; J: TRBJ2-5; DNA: TGCGCCAGCAGCTTACCCGAGCGGGGGGTCCAAGAGACCCAGTACTTC; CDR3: CASSLPERGVQETQYF
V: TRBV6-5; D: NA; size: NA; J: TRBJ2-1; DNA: TGTGCCAGCAGCCAACTAGAGTCCCACAATGAGCAGTTCTTC; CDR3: CASSQLESHNEQFF